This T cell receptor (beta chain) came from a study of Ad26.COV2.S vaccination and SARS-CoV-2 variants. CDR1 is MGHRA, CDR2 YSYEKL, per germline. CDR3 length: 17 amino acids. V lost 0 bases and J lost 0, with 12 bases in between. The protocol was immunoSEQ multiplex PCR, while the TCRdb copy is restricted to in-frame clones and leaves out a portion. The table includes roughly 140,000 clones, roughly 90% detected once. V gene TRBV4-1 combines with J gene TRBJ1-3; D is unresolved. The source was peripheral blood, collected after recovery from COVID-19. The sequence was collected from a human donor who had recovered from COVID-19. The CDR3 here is CASSQDKAIFSGNTIYF. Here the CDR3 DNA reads TGCGCCAGCAGCCAAGATAAAGCCATCTTCTCTGGAAACACCATATATTTT.